This passage covers 19 T cell receptor beta chains from one sample sequenced in a study of blood T cell repertoires in COVID-19. Here immunoSEQ multiplex PCR was the method, and the copy in TCRdb shows in-frame clones only, minus some. Among about 180,000 clones, more than 70% were seen once, and the ten largest hold roughly 20%. Sequenced material: peripheral blood. The origin of the receptors is a person aged 65 to 85 with COVID-19, enrolled during active disease.

In DNA form, the CDR3 reads TGTGCCAGCAGCCCCCTGGACAGGGACTATGGCTACACCTTC. It codes for CASSPLDRDYGYTF. The V call is TRBV5-6, the J call TRBJ1-2, with 8 bases identical to TRBD1. Per germline, CDR1 SGHDT and CDR2 YYEEEE. V trimming: 4 bases; J trimming: 3 bases; junction bases outside the gene matches: 5. CDR3 length equals 14 residues. Using reference TRBV5-6 and TRBJ1-2 for the parts outside the CDR3, the full variable domain is DAGVTQSPTHLIKTRGQQVTLRCSPKSGHDTVSWYQQALGQGPQFIFQYYEEEERQRGNFPDRFSGHQFPNYSSELNVNALLLGDSALYLCASSPLDRDYGYTFGSGTRLTVV.

This rearrangement joins TRBV2 to TRBJ2-1; 9 bases line up with TRBD2. Germline V gene sequence: CDR1 SNHLY, CDR2 FYNNEI. The CDR3 sequence is 17 residues long. The J segment lost 5 bases and the V segment lost 5 bases, leaving 13 bases of the junction unmatched. In DNA, the CDR3 is TGTGCCAGCAGTCCCCCGATGGTAGCGGGGGAGCACAATGAGCAGTTCTTC. It is translated as CASSPPMVAGEHNEQFF.

This rearrangement joins TRBV30 to TRBJ2-3; 11 bases are shared with TRBD2. The length of the CDR3 is 15 residues. The V and J ends lost 0 bases and 5 bases, in that order; junction bases with no gene match: 4. Germline CDR1 is GTSNPN and CDR2 is SVGIG (reference sequence). CDR3 protein: CAWSVHTSGGDTQYF. The DNA of the CDR3 is TGTGCCTGGAGTGTACATACTAGCGGGGGAGATACGCAGTATTTT.

A single count supports this clone. The gene calls are TRBV7-2 and TRBJ2-7; 9 bases fit TRBD1. Trimming removed 4 bases from V and 5 bases from J; junction bases left unmatched: 9. Germline CDR1 reads SGHTA; CDR2 reads FQGNSA. The CDR3 has 15 amino acids. CDR3 coding DNA: TGTGCCAGCAGCTATAGCCGGGACAGGGCCCACGAGCAGTACTTC. Protein product: CASSYSRDRAHEQYF.

This clone was found a few times. The chain uses TRBV5-4 and TRBJ1-4; TRBD1 might be the D (5 bases). Germline V gene lookup returns CDR1 SGHNT and CDR2 YYREEE (reference sequence). Trimming took 4 bases from V and 3 from J, leaving 10 bases between them. The CDR3 extends over 14 amino acids. This chain's CDR3 is CASSPGLSNEKLFF. The CDR3 DNA is TGTGCCAGCAGCCCGGGACTGTCTAATGAAAAACTGTTTTTT.

V usage is TRBV28 and J usage is TRBJ2-7; 9 nucleotides agree with TRBD1. The CDR3 spans 16 residues. Germline CDR1 MDHEN, CDR2 SYDVKM. J gave up 3 bases and V 6 bases, and 12 bases lay outside the gene matches. The CDR3 region is CASSLVTGGSVYEQYF. CDR3 coding DNA: TGTGCCAGCAGCCTTGTGACAGGGGGGTCCGTCTACGAGCAGTACTTC.

This chain connects TRBV19 to TRBJ1-4; D remains unclear. Germline V gene lookup returns CDR1 LNHDA and CDR2 SQIVND (reference sequence). This CDR3 is built from 15 residues. The V and J ends lost 10 bases and 5 bases respectively, with 20 bases between them. The CDR3 DNA reads TGTGCCACCGCGGATGGCCCGAGCAAAAATGAAAAACTGTTTTTT. Translating gives CATADGPSKNEKLFF.

The V call is TRBV20-1, the J call TRBJ2-2; D is perhaps TRBD2 (7 bases). The CDR3 length is 17 residues. Germline values: CDR1 DFQATT, CDR2 SNEGSKA (reference sequence). Trimming removed 3 bases from V and 0 bases from J, with 17 bases in between. CDR3 DNA: TGCAGTGCTAGTCACCTCGGGGGGCTCGCGAACACCGGGGAGCTGTTTTTT. Translated, it gives CSASHLGGLANTGELFF.

The chain has TRBV2 and TRBJ1-1; D unclear. V was pared by 6 bases and J by 3 bases, with 14 bases between. This CDR3 spans 14 amino acids. The germline gives CDR1 SNHLY, CDR2 FYNNEI. CDR3 region: CASRPPREHTEAFF. The CDR3 nucleotides are TGTGCCAGCAGACCCCCGCGGGAACACACTGAAGCTTTCTTT.

Comment on this clone: A read error may account for a junction end that differs from germline. The genes are TRBV6-5 and TRBJ1-2, with TRBD1 matching 9 bases. CDR1 and CDR2 from the germline V gene are MNHEY and SVGAGI. The CDR3 is 15 amino acids. The CDR3 here is CASSYSSGQGLPISF. CDR3 nucleotides: TGTGCCAGCAGTTATTCCTCGGGACAGGGTTTGCCTATATCCTTC.

V is TRBV7-2 and J is TRBJ2-1; 8 positions agree with TRBD1. CDR1 is SGHTA, CDR2 FQGNSA, per germline. The CDR3 has 15 residues. With V trimmed by 5 bases and J by 5 bases, 8 bases remained unmatched. CDR3 sequence (DNA): TGTGCCAGCAGCCCCGGACAGGGATGGGACAATGAGCAGTTCTTC. Protein: CASSPGQGWDNEQFF.

The chain joins TRBV5-4 to TRBJ1-2, with D maybe TRBD1 (5 bases). Trimming took off 7 bases at V and 9 bases at J, with 16 bases between the two ends. Germline lookup yields CDR1 SGHNT and CDR2 YYREEE (reference sequence). The CDR3 contains 12 residues. As DNA, the CDR3 is TGTGCCAGCGGAGTCCAGGGCTTGAGCTACACCTTC. Its protein is CASGVQGLSYTF.

The rearrangement links TRBV7-9 to TRBJ2-1, with 12 bases that match TRBD2. Trimming took 2 bases from V and 12 from J; bases not matched to a gene: 8. Germline V gene lookup returns CDR1 SEHNR and CDR2 FQNEAQ (reference sequence). The CDR3 spans 15 residues. The CDR3 sequence: CASSLQTSGGVMQFF. The CDR3 nucleotides are TGTGCCAGCAGCTTACAGACTAGCGGGGGAGTAATGCAGTTCTTC.

The rearrangement links TRBV15 to TRBJ2-3; D gene ambiguous. The V end was cut by 0 bases, the J end by 8 bases, with 9 bases between. From germline, CDR1 is LNHNV and CDR2 YYDKDF (reference sequence). This CDR3 is built from 13 residues. CDR3 in DNA: TGTGCCACCAGCAGAGATAGTCATCTTACGCAGTATTTT. This sequence encodes CATSRDSHLTQYF.

The chain has TRBV7-9 and TRBJ1-5, with D possibly TRBD1 on 5 matching bases. Trimming removed 5 bases from V and 6 bases from J, with 14 bases in between. CDR1 is SEHNR and CDR2 is FQNEAQ in the germline V gene (reference sequence). The CDR3 extends over 14 amino acids. CDR3 loop: CASSAQGVGQPQHF. CDR3 nucleotides: TGTGCCAGCAGCGCCCAGGGTGTAGGTCAGCCCCAGCATTTT.

The V gene is TRBV5-1, the J gene TRBJ2-7, with 8 bases that match TRBD2. V lost 1 base, J lost 2 bases, and 11 bases stayed unmatched. The CDR3 has 17 residues. CDR1 is SGHRS, CDR2 YFSETQ, per germline. DNA of the CDR3: TGCGCCAGCAGCTTGAGTTGGGTAGCGGGGAGGGCCTACGAGCAGTACTTC. This codes for CASSLSWVAGRAYEQYF.

The genes are TRBV9 and TRBJ2-1; 7 positions agree with TRBD2. Trimming at V came to 0 bases and at J to 5 bases, leaving 14 bases not matched to a gene. The CDR3 has 18 amino acids. Per germline, CDR1 SGDLS and CDR2 YYNGEE. The CDR3 loop reads CASSVEILGLADNNEQFF. The CDR3, as DNA: TGTGCCAGCAGCGTAGAGATTTTAGGGCTAGCGGATAACAATGAGCAGTTCTTC.

The chain employs TRBV27 and TRBJ1-1; D possibly corresponds to TRBD1 (5 bases). This CDR3 spans 13 amino acids. The V end was cut by 2 bases, the J end by 5 bases, with 9 bases between. From germline, CDR1 is MNHEY and CDR2 SMNVEV (reference sequence). The CDR3 spells CASSLGSGTEAFF. As DNA, the CDR3 is TGTGCCAGCAGTTTAGGTTCAGGGACTGAAGCTTTCTTT.

The rearrangement joins TRBV7-3 to TRBJ1-1, with D possibly matching TRBD1 (5 bases). Between the trimmed V and J ends, which lost 2 bases and 8 bases, there was a span of 15 bases. This CDR3 has 14 residues. CDR1 is SGHTA and CDR2 is FQGTGA in the germline V gene. The DNA for the CDR3 is TGTGCCAGCAGCTTATCAGGGATAACTTCGGAAGCTTTCTTT. It translates to CASSLSGITSEAFF.